Presented here are 9 T cell receptor beta chains from one specimen sequenced in a study of cytomegalovirus exposure and HLA in healthy donors. 60 Vbeta and 13 Jbeta primers were used in PCR. Profiled with immunoSEQ multiplex PCR; TCRdb holds only in-frame clones, not every one. The sample contains about 120,000 clones, 60% to 85% of which appear only once. Specimen: PBMCs. All receptors come from a woman aged 40 to 50 in good health and CMV-seropositive.

The V call is TRBV9, the J call TRBJ2-2; 7 bases fit TRBD2. CDR3 length: 14 residues. The junction had 3 bases not matched to a gene; V was cut back by 0 bases and J by 7 bases. CDR1 SGDLS and CDR2 YYNGEE come from the germline V gene. This chain's CDR3 is CASSVGLAGGELFF. CDR3 bases: TGTGCCAGCAGCGTAGGACTAGCCGGCGGGGAGCTGTTTTTT.

This chain links TRBV4-3 with TRBJ2-2; D is unclear. This CDR3 region has 16 residues. Germline V CDR1 and CDR2: LGHNA, YSLEER. With 2 bases removed from V and 1 base from J, the gap between germline ends came to 11 bases. The CDR3 bases are TGCGCCAGCAGCCAATCTCTCAGAGGGAACACCGGGGAGCTGTTTTTT. This encodes CASSQSLRGNTGELFF.

In DNA form, the CDR3 reads TGCGCCAGCAGCCCCGGGATGTTAGGCGGGGGAAATCGGACCGAGCAGTACTTC. It codes for CASSPGMLGGGNRTEQYF. The rearrangement uses TRBV4-1 and TRBJ2-7; TRBD2 agrees at 7 bases. Trimming took 4 bases from V and 6 from J; bases not matched to a gene: 21. Germline V gene data show CDR1 as MGHRA and CDR2 as YSYEKL. CDR3 length: 18 residues.

The V and J genes are TRBV5-6 and TRBJ1-3; 9 positions agree with TRBD1. Germline V gene data show CDR1 as SGHDT and CDR2 as YYEEEE. The V segment lost 4 bases and the J segment 0 bases; nucleotides outside the gene matches: 11. This CDR3 has 18 amino acids. The CDR3 DNA sequence: TGTGCCAGCAGCCTCAGGACAGGGGACCTATTCTCTGGAAACACCATATATTTT. Its protein is CASSLRTGDLFSGNTIYF.

This chain uses TRBV29-1 with TRBJ1-5, with D possibly being TRBD1 (6 bases). CDR1 and CDR2 (germline): SQVTM, ANQGSEA. CDR3 length: 11 residues. V was clipped by 7 bases and J by 8 bases, with 12 bases between them. The CDR3 coding sequence is TGCAGCGCAGGGGATACGGAGCCCCAGCATTTT. Protein product: CSAGDTEPQHF.

The rearrangement joins TRBV4-1 to TRBJ2-1, with a weak D call TRBD1 (6 bases). This CDR3 contains 15 residues. Per germline, CDR1 MGHRA and CDR2 YSYEKL. Trimming shortened V by 5 bases and J by 8 bases, and 19 bases separated the two germline ends. As DNA, the CDR3 is TGCGCCAGCAGCTTAACAAGGGGGAAGGCGGATGAGCAGTTCTTC. Its protein product is CASSLTRGKADEQFF.

The V call is TRBV6-6, the J call TRBJ2-7; TRBD2 matches at 10 bases. J was trimmed by 3 bases and V by 2 bases; bases with no gene match: 1. The CDR3 spans 14 residues. Germline CDR1 reads MNHNY; CDR2 reads SVGAGI (reference sequence). CDR3 amino acids: CASSYGLADYEQYF. DNA for the CDR3: TGTGCCAGCAGTTACGGACTAGCGGACTACGAGCAGTACTTC.

This chain uses TRBV6-1 with TRBJ1-1; D is possibly TRBD1 (5 bases). Trimming left V 3 bases short and J 4 bases short, with 15 bases between. The CDR3 totals 15 residues. Germline V CDR1 and CDR2: MNHNS, SASEGT. This CDR3 is CASSDNGGVGTEAFF. The CDR3 region has the DNA TGTGCCAGCAGTGACAACGGAGGGGTGGGCACTGAAGCTTTCTTT.

This sequence joins TRBV7-9 and TRBJ1-1, with D perhaps TRBD1 (6 bases). The CDR3 consists of 13 residues. CDR1 is SEHNR, CDR2 FQNEAQ, per germline (reference sequence). The V end lost 5 bases, the J end lost 3 bases, and 10 bases lay between the germline ends. In DNA form, the CDR3 reads TGTGCCAGCAGCGGTACAGGGCACACTGAAGCTTTCTTT. Encoded protein: CASSGTGHTEAFF. The variable domain in full, with the rest retrieved from reference TRBV7-9 and TRBJ1-1, is DTGVSQNPRHKITKRGQNVTFRCDPISEHNRLYWYRQTLGQGPEFLTYFQNEAQLEKSRLLSDRFSAERPKGSFSTLEIQRTEQGDSAMYLCASSGTGHTEAFFGQGTRLTVV.